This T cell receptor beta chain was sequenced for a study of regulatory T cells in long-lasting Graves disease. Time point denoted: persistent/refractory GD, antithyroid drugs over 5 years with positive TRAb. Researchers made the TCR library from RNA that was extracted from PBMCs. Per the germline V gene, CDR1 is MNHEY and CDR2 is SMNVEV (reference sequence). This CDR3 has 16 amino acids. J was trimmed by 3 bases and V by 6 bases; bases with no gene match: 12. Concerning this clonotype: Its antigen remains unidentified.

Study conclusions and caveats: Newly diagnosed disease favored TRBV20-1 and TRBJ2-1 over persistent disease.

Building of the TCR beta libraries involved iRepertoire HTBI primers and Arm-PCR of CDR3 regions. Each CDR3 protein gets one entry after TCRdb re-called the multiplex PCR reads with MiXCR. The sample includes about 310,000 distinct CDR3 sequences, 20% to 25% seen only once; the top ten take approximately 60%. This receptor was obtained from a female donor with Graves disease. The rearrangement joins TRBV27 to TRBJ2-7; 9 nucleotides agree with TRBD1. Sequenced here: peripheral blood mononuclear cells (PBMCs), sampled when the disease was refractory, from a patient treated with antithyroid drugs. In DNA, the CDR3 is TGTGCCAGCAGCCACCACGTAGGGGACAGGGACTACGAGCAGTACTTC. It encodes CASSHHVGDRDYEQYF.